This TCR beta chain emerged from a study of cytomegalovirus exposure and HLA in healthy donors. Study-level points and caveats: One variant, a missense change in DCLRE1C, was linked in a later analysis to TCR beta V- and J-gene trimming. Analyzed later, association rates of TCRs varied across HLA loci, with DRB1 most and HLA-C fewest. There were some public TCRs occurring in many donors, but most TCR sequences were rare. An analysis that was carried out later associated 16,951 TCR beta sequences with HLA alleles at 0.05 false discovery rate.

13 Jbeta primers and 60 Vbeta primers were used for the PCR. Some clones are missing from TCRdb's copy, which holds only in-frame ones; the method was immunoSEQ multiplex PCR. The sample holds some 110,000 clones; under 80% are singletons and the top ten take roughly 13%. CDR3 length equals 14 residues. Deletions cut 2 bases from V and 7 bases from J, with 17 bases between. The V gene's germline CDR1 is GTSNPN and CDR2 SVGIG (reference sequence). Notes on this clone: What it binds is not known.

The clonotype was recovered from a woman in her sixties or seventies in good health and CMV-seropositive. The source material was PBMCs. The rearrangement joins TRBV30 to TRBJ1-1; D may be TRBD1 (6 bases). Here the CDR3 DNA reads TGTGCCTGGAGTAGCCGGGGGGCCGGGGTTGAAGCTTTCTTT. It encodes CAWSSRGAGVEAFF.